One and the same sample provided the 28 T cell receptor beta chains below, sequenced in a study of blood T cell repertoires in COVID-19. The protocol was immunoSEQ multiplex PCR, while the TCRdb copy is restricted to in-frame clones and leaves out a portion. Counted here are under 200,000 clones, around 86% occurring once; the ten biggest clones make up 0.99%. Material for sequencing was peripheral blood. The source is a man between 18 and 29 years old with acute or convalescent COVID-19.

This chain uses TRBV19 with TRBJ2-7; TRBD1 is a possible D gene (5 bases). This CDR3 has 14 residues. Trimming took 6 bases from V and 2 from J, leaving 14 bases between them. From germline, CDR1 is LNHDA and CDR2 SQIVND (reference sequence). CDR3 sequence: CASRPKTATYEQYF. Here the CDR3 DNA reads TGTGCCAGTAGGCCCAAGACAGCGACCTACGAGCAGTACTTC. Full variable domain (missing parts from reference TRBV19 and TRBJ2-7): DGGITQSPKYLFRKEGQNVTLSCEQNLNHDAMYWYRQDPGQGLRLIYYSQIVNDFQKGDIAEGYSVSREKKESFPLTVTSAQKNPTAFYLCASRPKTATYEQYFGPGTRLTVT.

This clone showed up just once. The V call is TRBV24-1, the J call TRBJ1-2; 10 bases are a match to TRBD1. CDR3 size: 13 residues. CDR1 is KGHDR and CDR2 is SFDVKD in the germline V gene. Trimming at V came to 4 bases and at J to 8 bases, leaving 3 bases not matched to a gene. This chain's CDR3 is CATSEGTGDGYTF. CDR3 coding DNA: TGTGCCACCAGTGAAGGGACAGGGGACGGCTACACCTTC.

This clone was seen a handful of times. This chain connects TRBV6-5 to TRBJ1-2; 9 nucleotides align to TRBD1. There are 13 residues in the CDR3. V shed 5 bases and J 5 bases; nucleotides not matched to a gene: 3. Germline loops: CDR1 MNHEY, CDR2 SVGAGI. The CDR3 DNA reads as TGTGCCAGCAGTATCGGACAGGGGTATGGCTACACCTTC. Its protein is CASSIGQGYGYTF.

The CDR3 reads CASSAPDRRDNEQFF. The CDR3 bases are TGTGCCAGCAGCGCCCCAGACAGGCGAGACAATGAGCAGTTCTTC. The chain carries TRBV7-9 and TRBJ2-1; perhaps TRBD1 as D (6 bases). The CDR3 consists of 15 residues. Between the trimmed V and J ends, which lost 5 bases and 5 bases, there was a span of 16 bases. Germline V gene sequence: CDR1 SEHNR, CDR2 FQNEAQ (reference sequence).

The chain couples TRBV13 to TRBJ1-2; D may be TRBD1 (6 bases). CDR1 is PRHDT and CDR2 is FYEKMQ in the germline V gene (reference sequence). The CDR3 consists of 16 residues. The V end lost 2 bases, the J end lost 1 base, and 14 bases lay between the germline ends. CDR3 amino acids: CASSLRYHRDNYGYTF. The CDR3 DNA follows: TGTGCCAGCAGCTTAAGATACCACAGGGATAACTATGGCTACACCTTC.

V is TRBV30 and J is TRBJ2-5; the match to TRBD1 covers 8 bases. In germline, CDR1 is GTSNPN, CDR2 SVGIG (reference sequence). The V and J ends lost 3 bases and 4 bases, in that order; junction bases with no gene match: 7. The CDR3 spans 14 residues. The CDR3: CAWRTTGGRETQYF. DNA for the CDR3: TGTGCCTGGAGAACTACAGGGGGTAGAGAGACCCAGTACTTC.

V gene TRBV5-1 combines with J gene TRBJ1-4; D unclear. With 2 bases removed from V and 0 bases from J, the gap between germline ends came to 8 bases. Germline CDR1 is SGHRS and CDR2 is YFSETQ. The CDR3 length is 15 residues. The CDR3 is CASSFNRPTNEKLFF. The CDR3 region has the DNA TGCGCCAGCAGCTTTAACAGACCAACTAATGAAAAACTGTTTTTT.

The chain joins TRBV4-1 to TRBJ1-1, with D unclear. V lost 4 bases and J lost 2, with 11 bases in between. Germline V gene data show CDR1 as MGHRA and CDR2 as YSYEKL. The CDR3 is 14 residues long. CDR3 nucleotides: TGCGCCAGCAGCCTCTGGGGAGAAAACACTGAAGCTTTCTTT. Amino acids: CASSLWGENTEAFF.

This sequence joins TRBV27 and TRBJ1-4, with 10 bases lining up with TRBD1. V shed 5 bases and J 5 bases; nucleotides not matched to a gene: 5. Looked up from germline, CDR1 is MNHEY and CDR2 is SMNVEV (reference sequence). The CDR3 sequence is 15 residues long. The CDR3 here is CASSDPGQGNEKLFF. CDR3 coding DNA: TGTGCCAGCAGTGATCCGGGACAGGGGAATGAAAAACTGTTTTTT.

This chain links TRBV11-2 with TRBJ2-1; 11 nucleotides agree with TRBD1. After removal of 5 bases from V and 10 bases from J, the junction contained 4 bases not matched to a gene. Germline lookup yields CDR1 SGHAT and CDR2 FQNNGV. The CDR3 spans 13 residues. Written as DNA, the CDR3 is TGTGCCAGCAGCCCCGGGACAGGGGGGGAGCAGTTCTTC. It codes for CASSPGTGGEQFF.

The J gene is TRBJ1-1, the V gene TRBV5-8, with D perhaps TRBD1 (6 bases). With 3 bases removed from V and 4 bases from J, the gap between germline ends came to 16 bases. The CDR3 sequence is 15 residues long. From germline, CDR1 is SGHTS and CDR2 YDEGEE. The CDR3 bases are TGTGCCAGCAGCTATACAGGGTCCAGAATCACTGAAGCTTTCTTT. This codes for CASSYTGSRITEAFF.

This chain links TRBV11-2 with TRBJ1-2, with D maybe TRBD1 (5 bases). Germline values: CDR1 SGHAT, CDR2 FQNNGV. This CDR3 is 13 amino acids long. V was pared by 5 bases and J by 6 bases, with 13 bases between. The CDR3 DNA reads as TGTGCCAGCAGCCAGGCGGGGGGAGATGGCTACACCTTC. Translated, it gives CASSQAGGDGYTF. Filled out from reference TRBV11-2 and TRBJ1-2, the complete variable domain reads EAGVAQSPRYKIIEKRQSVAFWCNPISGHATLYWYQQILGQGPKLLIQFQNNGVVDDSQLPKDRFSAERLKGVDSTLKIQPAKLEDSAVYLCASSQAGGDGYTFGSGTRLTVV.

J is TRBJ1-4 and V is TRBV13, with TRBD1 identical over 10 bases. This CDR3 comprises 14 residues. V lost 6 bases, J lost 6 bases, and 4 bases stayed unmatched. From germline, CDR1 is PRHDT and CDR2 FYEKMQ (reference sequence). The CDR3 is CASSKTGGDEKLFF. The CDR3 DNA is TGTGCCAGCAGTAAGACAGGGGGCGATGAAAAACTGTTTTTT.

J is TRBJ1-2 and V is TRBV5-1; TRBD1 matches at 9 bases. CDR1 and CDR2 (germline): SGHRS, YFSETQ. Trimming took 0 bases from V and 8 from J; bases not matched to a gene: 8. CDR3 length: 15 amino acids. CDR3 nucleotides: TGCGCCAGCAGCTTGGGAGTACCGGGACAGGGAGGCTACACCTTC. It is translated as CASSLGVPGQGGYTF.

The rearrangement joins TRBV7-6 to TRBJ2-1, with TRBD1 matching 7 bases. This CDR3 has 15 amino acids. Germline assignment: CDR1 SGHVS and CDR2 FNYEAQ. Trimming cost V 1 base and J 8 bases; bases outside gene matches: 8. In nucleotides, the CDR3 is TGTGCCAGCAGCTTAGTACAGGGGATTATGTATGAGCAGTTCTTC. Protein product: CASSLVQGIMYEQFF.

This clone appeared once. The rearrangement uses TRBV7-9 and TRBJ1-1, with D possibly being TRBD1 (5 bases). Germline V gene data show CDR1 as SEHNR and CDR2 as FQNEAQ (reference sequence). CDR3 length equals 15 residues. The germline V and J ends were trimmed by 5 bases and 3 bases, with 16 bases remaining between them. CDR3 bases: TGTGCCAGCAGCCCTCCCCGGACAATTCACACTGAAGCTTTCTTT. Amino acids: CASSPPRTIHTEAFF.

J is TRBJ1-3 and V is TRBV30; D remains unclear. Trimming removed 1 base at V and 0 bases at J, with 16 bases between. Germline V gene sequence: CDR1 GTSNPN, CDR2 SVGIG (reference sequence). There are 17 residues in the CDR3. The CDR3 reads CAWSGIPGVNSGNTIYF. Here the CDR3 DNA reads TGTGCCTGGAGTGGAATCCCCGGGGTCAACTCTGGAAACACCATATATTTT.

The V gene is TRBV3-1 (or the pseudogene TRBV3-2), the J gene TRBJ2-7, with D uncertain. Germline CDR1 and CDR2: LGHDT and YNNKEL (reference sequence). This CDR3 contains 19 residues. Trimming shortened V by 0 bases and J by 4 bases, and 25 bases separated the two germline ends. DNA for the CDR3: TGTGCCAGCAGCCAAGACACCTATGTAACTCGCCATCTCCCGTACGAGCAGTACTTC. It translates to CASSQDTYVTRHLPYEQYF.

The chain combines TRBV28 with TRBJ1-1; D is ambiguous. The germline gives CDR1 MDHEN, CDR2 SYDVKM. The V and J ends lost 4 bases and 8 bases respectively, with 5 bases between them. There are 10 residues in the CDR3. CDR3 coding DNA: TGTGCCAGCAGTTCAAGCGAAGCTTTCTTT. It encodes CASSSSEAFF. Using reference TRBV28 and TRBJ1-1 for the parts outside the CDR3, the full variable domain is DVKVTQSSRYLVKRTGEKVFLECVQDMDHENMFWYRQDPGLGLRLIYFSYDVKMKEKGDIPEGYSVSREKKERFSLILESASTNQTSMYLCASSSSEAFFGQGTRLTVV.

This sequence joins TRBV6-2 or TRBV6-3 and TRBJ1-5, with D possibly being TRBD1 (6 bases). The CDR3 contains 16 residues. Germline CDR1 is MNHEY and CDR2 is SVGEGT. V lost 5 bases to trimming and J lost 4 bases, with 18 bases between them. As DNA, the CDR3 is TGTGCCAGCAGTCAGAATACAGGGTCCCGAAATCAGCCCCAGCATTTT. It specifies CASSQNTGSRNQPQHF.

This clone was recorded only once. The V and J genes are TRBV7-9 and TRBJ1-1; no definite D call. CDR1 SEHNR and CDR2 FQNEAQ come from the germline V gene (reference sequence). CDR3 length: 14 residues. The V end lost 5 bases, the J end lost 0 bases, and 10 bases lay between the germline ends. DNA for the CDR3: TGTGCCAGCAGCACCTCCGGGGTGAACACTGAAGCTTTCTTT. It codes for CASSTSGVNTEAFF.

This chain links TRBV7-3 with TRBJ2-1; perhaps TRBD2 as D (8 bases). Germline V CDR1 and CDR2: SGHTA, FQGTGA. CDR3 size: 17 residues. V lost 5 bases, J lost 1 base, and 18 bases lay in between. DNA for the CDR3: TGTGCCAGCAGCCCACAGGGGAGCGGGGGTTCCTACAATGAGCAGTTCTTC. This translates into CASSPQGSGGSYNEQFF. The full variable domain, in which reference TRBV7-3 and TRBJ2-1 provide the parts outside the CDR3, is GAGVSQTPSNKVTEKGKYVELRCDPISGHTALYWYRQSLGQGPEFLIYFQGTGAADDSGLPNDRFFAVRPEGSVSTLKIQRTERGDSAVYLCASSPQGSGGSYNEQFFGPGTRLTVL.

The rearrangement links TRBV21-1 to TRBJ2-4; the table names TRBD1, a call not compared with the DNA. TRBV21-1 is classified as a pseudogene. CDR3 length equals 16 residues. CDR3 DNA: TGTGCCAGCAGCAAAGTGGGGGACAGGGGCCGGGGCATTCAGTACTTC. Amino acids: CASSKVGDRGRGIQYF.

The chain links TRBV11-2 to TRBJ1-2; 9 bases line up with TRBD1. There are 15 residues in the CDR3. The ends lost 6 bases at V and 3 bases at J; junction bases unmatched: 8. CDR1 and CDR2 from the germline V gene are SGHAT and FQNNGV. The CDR3 DNA sequence: TGTGCCAGCAGAAAACCGGGACAGGGAGACTATGGCTACACCTTC. Translating gives CASRKPGQGDYGYTF. Full variable domain (rest looked up from reference TRBV11-2 and TRBJ1-2): EAGVAQSPRYKIIEKRQSVAFWCNPISGHATLYWYQQILGQGPKLLIQFQNNGVVDDSQLPKDRFSAERLKGVDSTLKIQPAKLEDSAVYLCASRKPGQGDYGYTFGSGTRLTVV.

V gene TRBV30 combines with J gene TRBJ1-1; D uncertain. The CDR3 runs 14 residues. The germline CDR1 and CDR2 sequences are GTSNPN and SVGIG (reference sequence). The V end lost 5 bases, the J end lost 4 bases, and 17 bases lay between the germline ends. The CDR3 here is CAWGLRGKGTEAFF. CDR3 in DNA: TGTGCCTGGGGTTTAAGAGGGAAGGGCACTGAAGCTTTCTTT.

The chain links TRBV9 to TRBJ2-4; TRBD1 aligns across 9 bases. This CDR3 has 15 residues. Trimming removed 2 bases from V and 2 bases from J; junction bases left unmatched: 2. CDR1 is SGDLS, CDR2 YYNGEE, per germline. The CDR3 region has the DNA TGTGCCAGCAGCGTCGGGACAGGGCCCAAAAACATTCAGTACTTC. Its protein product is CASSVGTGPKNIQYF.

The rearrangement uses TRBV18 and TRBJ1-3; no reliable D call. V lost 6 bases and J 1 base, leaving 10 bases between the germline ends. The CDR3 has 14 amino acids. CDR1 and CDR2 (germline): KGHSH, LQKENI. The CDR3 DNA reads as TGTGCCAGCTCTGAACAGCTATCTGGAAACACCATATATTTT. Protein product: CASSEQLSGNTIYF.

The J gene is TRBJ1-2, the V gene TRBV7-8; 9 bases agree with TRBD1. This CDR3 comprises 13 residues. After removal of 5 bases from V and 8 bases from J, the junction contained 6 bases not matched to a gene. In germline, CDR1 is SGHVS, CDR2 FQNEAQ. In DNA, the CDR3 is TGTGCCAGCAGCGATCGACAGGGGGAAGGCTACACCTTC. Amino acid sequence: CASSDRQGEGYTF.